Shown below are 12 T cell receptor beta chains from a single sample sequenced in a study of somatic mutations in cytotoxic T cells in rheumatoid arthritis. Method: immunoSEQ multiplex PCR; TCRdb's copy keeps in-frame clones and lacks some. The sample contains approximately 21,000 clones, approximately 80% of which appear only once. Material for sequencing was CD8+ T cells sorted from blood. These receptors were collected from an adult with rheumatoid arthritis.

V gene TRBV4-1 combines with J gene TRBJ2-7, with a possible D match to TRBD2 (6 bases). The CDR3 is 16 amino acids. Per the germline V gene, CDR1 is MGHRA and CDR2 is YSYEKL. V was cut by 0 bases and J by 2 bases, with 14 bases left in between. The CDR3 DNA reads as TGCGCCAGCAGCCAAGATCTTCGCGGGATAGCCTACGAGCAGTACTTC. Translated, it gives CASSQDLRGIAYEQYF.

The CDR3 sequence is CASSQGNTEAFF. The CDR3 DNA follows: TGTGCCAGTTCCCAGGGGAACACTGAAGCTTTCTTT. The chain employs TRBV27 and TRBJ1-1; possibly TRBD1 for D (5 bases). The germline gives CDR1 MNHEY, CDR2 SMNVEV (reference sequence). Trimming left V 9 bases short and J 1 base short, with 9 bases between. The CDR3 extends over 12 amino acids.

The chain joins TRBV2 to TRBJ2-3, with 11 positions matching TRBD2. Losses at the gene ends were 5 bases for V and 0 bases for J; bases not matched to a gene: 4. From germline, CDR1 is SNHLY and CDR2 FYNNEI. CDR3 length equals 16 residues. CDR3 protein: CASSWGLAASTDTQYF. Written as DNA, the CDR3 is TGTGCCAGCAGTTGGGGACTAGCGGCAAGCACAGATACGCAGTATTTT.

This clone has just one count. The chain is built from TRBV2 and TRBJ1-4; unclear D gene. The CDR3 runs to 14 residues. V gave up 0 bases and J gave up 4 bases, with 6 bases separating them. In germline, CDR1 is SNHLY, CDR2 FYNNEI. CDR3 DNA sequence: TGTGCCAGCAGTGAAGCCCACTATAATGAAAAACTGTTTTTT. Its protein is CASSEAHYNEKLFF.

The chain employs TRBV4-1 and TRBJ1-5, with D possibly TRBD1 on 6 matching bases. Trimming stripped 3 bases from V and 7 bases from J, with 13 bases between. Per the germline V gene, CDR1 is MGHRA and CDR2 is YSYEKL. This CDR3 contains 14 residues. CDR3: CASSQRTEGQPQHF. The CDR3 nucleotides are TGCGCCAGCAGCCAGAGGACAGAAGGGCAGCCCCAGCATTTT.

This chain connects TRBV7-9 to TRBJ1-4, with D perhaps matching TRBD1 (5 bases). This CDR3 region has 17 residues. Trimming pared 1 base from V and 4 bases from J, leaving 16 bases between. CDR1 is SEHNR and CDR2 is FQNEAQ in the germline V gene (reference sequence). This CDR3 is CASSLDVSGAGNEKLFF. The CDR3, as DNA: TGTGCCAGCAGCTTAGACGTTTCCGGGGCTGGTAATGAAAAACTGTTTTTT.

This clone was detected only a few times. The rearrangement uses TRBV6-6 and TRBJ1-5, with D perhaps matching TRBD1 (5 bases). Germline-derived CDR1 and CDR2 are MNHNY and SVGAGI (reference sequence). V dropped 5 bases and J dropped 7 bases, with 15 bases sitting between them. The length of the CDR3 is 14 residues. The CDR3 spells CASSQRQLWQPQHF. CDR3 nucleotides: TGTGCCAGCAGTCAAAGACAGCTATGGCAGCCCCAGCATTTT.

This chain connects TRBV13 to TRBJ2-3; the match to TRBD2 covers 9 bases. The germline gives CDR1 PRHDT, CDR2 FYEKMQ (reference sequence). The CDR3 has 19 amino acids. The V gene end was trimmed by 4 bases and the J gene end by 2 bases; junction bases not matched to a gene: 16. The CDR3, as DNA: TGTGCCAGCAGCTCCCCCCCGGGGCTAGCGGGGTCTTACACAGATACGCAGTATTTT. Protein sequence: CASSSPPGLAGSYTDTQYF.

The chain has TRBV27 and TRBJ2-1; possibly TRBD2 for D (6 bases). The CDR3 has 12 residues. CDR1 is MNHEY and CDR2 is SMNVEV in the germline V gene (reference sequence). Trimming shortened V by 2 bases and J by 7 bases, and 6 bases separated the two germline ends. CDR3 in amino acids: CASSLGGNEQFF. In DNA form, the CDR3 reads TGTGCCAGCAGTTTAGGGGGGAATGAGCAGTTCTTC.

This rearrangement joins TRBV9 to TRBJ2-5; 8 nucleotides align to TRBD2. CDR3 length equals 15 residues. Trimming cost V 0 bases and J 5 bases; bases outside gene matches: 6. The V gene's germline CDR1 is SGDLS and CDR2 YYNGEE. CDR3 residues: CASSVEGTRWETQYF. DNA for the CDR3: TGTGCCAGCAGCGTAGAGGGGACTAGATGGGAGACCCAGTACTTC.

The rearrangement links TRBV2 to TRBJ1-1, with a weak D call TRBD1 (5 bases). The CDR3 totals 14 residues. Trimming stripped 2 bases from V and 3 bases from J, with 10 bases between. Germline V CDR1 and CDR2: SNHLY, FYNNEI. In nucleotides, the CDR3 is TGTGCCAGCAGTGAATTTATAGGGGACACTGAAGCTTTCTTT. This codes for CASSEFIGDTEAFF.

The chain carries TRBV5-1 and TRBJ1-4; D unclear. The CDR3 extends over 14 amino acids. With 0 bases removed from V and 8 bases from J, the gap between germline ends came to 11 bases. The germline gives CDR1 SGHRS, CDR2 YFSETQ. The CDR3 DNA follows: TGCGCCAGCAGCTTGGCCGGGGAGGGAGAAAAACTGTTTTTT. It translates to CASSLAGEGEKLFF.